This T cell receptor (beta chain) was obtained from a study of a mutant IDH1 vaccine in newly diagnosed glioma. As for the study in general: Eight vaccinations were given in weeks 1, 3, 5, 7, 11, 15, 19 and 23. Treated patients showed a male proportion of approximately 62%, a female proportion of around 40%, and a mean age of 40.4 years.

TCRdb's copy holds only in-frame clones and misses some; the assay was immunoSEQ multiplex PCR. The table lists roughly 120,000 clones, 80% of them singletons. Time point here: week 11, during vaccination. A 20-mer mutant IDH1 peptide at 300 ug was injected subcutaneously with topical imiquimod. The CDR3 has 16 residues. Germline V gives CDR1 MDHEN, CDR2 SYDVKM. V was clipped by 3 bases and J by 5 bases, with 17 bases between them. On this clone itself: Antigen unknown.

J is TRBJ2-1 and V is TRBV28, with a tentative D call TRBD2 (6 bases). The receptor was derived from a middle-aged man with glioma. This specimen consisted of PBMCs, obtained from a glioma patient whose treatment included an IDH1 peptide vaccine. The CDR3 loop reads CASSLATGAGHNEQFF. The CDR3, as DNA: TGTGCCAGCAGTTTGGCAACGGGAGCCGGACACAATGAGCAGTTCTTC. The whole variable domain, remainder taken from reference TRBV28 and TRBJ2-1, is DVKVTQSSRYLVKRTGEKVFLECVQDMDHENMFWYRQDPGLGLRLIYFSYDVKMKEKGDIPEGYSVSREKKERFSLILESASTNQTSMYLCASSLATGAGHNEQFFGPGTRLTVL.